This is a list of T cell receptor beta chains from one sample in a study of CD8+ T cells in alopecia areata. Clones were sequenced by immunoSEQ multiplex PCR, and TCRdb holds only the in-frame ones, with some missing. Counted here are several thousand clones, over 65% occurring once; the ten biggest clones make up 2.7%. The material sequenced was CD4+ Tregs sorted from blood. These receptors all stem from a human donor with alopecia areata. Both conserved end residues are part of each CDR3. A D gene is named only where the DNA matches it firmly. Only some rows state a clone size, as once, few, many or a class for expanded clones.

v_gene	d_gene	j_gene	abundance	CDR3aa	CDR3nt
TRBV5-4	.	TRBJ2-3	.	CASSRVGADTQYF	TGTGCCAGCAGCCGGGTGGGCGCAGATACGCAGTATTTT
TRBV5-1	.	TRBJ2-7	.	CASSSRPRKIYEQYF	TGCGCCAGCAGCTCCCGGCCCCGAAAAATTTACGAGCAGTACTTC
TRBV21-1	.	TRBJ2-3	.	CASRGRAAGESTDTQYF	TGTGCCAGCAGGGGTCGGGCTGCGGGGGAGAGCACAGATACGCAGTATTTT
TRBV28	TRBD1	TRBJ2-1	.	CASSLPTGGEFGEQFF	TGTGCCAGCAGTTTACCAACAGGGGGCGAGTTCGGCGAGCAGTTCTTC
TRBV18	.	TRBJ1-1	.	CASSPRDSEAFF	TGTGCCAGCTCACCACGGGATTCTGAAGCTTTCTTT
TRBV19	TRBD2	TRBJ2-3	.	CASRVAGRGGRQYF	TGTGCCAGTAGGGTAGCGGGAAGAGGAGGTCGGCAGTATTTT
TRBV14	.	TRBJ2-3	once	CASSPHRVITDTQYF	TGTGCCAGCAGCCCACACAGGGTTATCACAGATACGCAGTATTTT
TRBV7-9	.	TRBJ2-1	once	CASSQYGEFF	TGTGCCAGCAGCCAGTACGGGGAGTTCTTC
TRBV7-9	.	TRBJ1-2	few	CASSLERGTYGYTF	TGTGCCAGCAGCTTAGAGCGGGGAACCTATGGCTACACCTTC
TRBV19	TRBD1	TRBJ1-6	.	CASSTPRQGWNSPLHF	TGTGCCAGTAGTACACCTCGACAGGGTTGGAATTCACCCCTCCACTTT
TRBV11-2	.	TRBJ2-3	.	CASSLVGSDSDTQYF	TGTGCCAGCAGCTTAGTGGGCTCCGATTCAGATACGCAGTATTTT
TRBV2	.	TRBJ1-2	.	CASSGQVFASYGYTF	TGTGCCAGCAGTGGACAGGTCTTCGCATCCTATGGCTACACCTTC
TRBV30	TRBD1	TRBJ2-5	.	CAWIPGTVGETQYF	TGTGCCTGGATACCCGGGACAGTCGGGGAGACCCAGTACTTC
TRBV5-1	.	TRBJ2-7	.	CASNRGNEQYF	TGCGCCAGCAACCGAGGAAACGAGCAGTACTTC
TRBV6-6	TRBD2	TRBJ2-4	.	CATLRGAGYIQYF	TGTGCCACACTGCGGGGGGCCGGGTACATTCAGTACTTC
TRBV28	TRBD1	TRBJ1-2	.	CASYAPGQEALSYGYTF	TGTGCCAGCTACGCCCCGGGACAGGAGGCCCTGTCCTATGGCTACACCTTC
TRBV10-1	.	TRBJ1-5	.	CASSDGQRQPQHF	TGCGCCAGCAGTGATGGACAACGCCAGCCCCAGCATTTT
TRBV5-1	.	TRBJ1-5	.	CASSLDSTANQPQHF	TGCGCCAGCAGCTTGGACAGTACGGCTAATCAGCCCCAGCATTTT
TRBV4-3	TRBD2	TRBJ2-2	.	CASSQVLAEKTNTGELFF	TGCGCCAGCAGCCAAGTCCTAGCGGAAAAGACGAACACCGGGGAGCTGTTTTTT
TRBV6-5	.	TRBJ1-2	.	CASRTVRGYTF	TGTGCCAGCAGGACAGTGCGTGGCTACACCTTC
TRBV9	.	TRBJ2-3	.	CASSVGLAGWDTQYF	TGTGCCAGCAGCGTAGGGCTAGCCGGGTGGGATACGCAGTATTTT
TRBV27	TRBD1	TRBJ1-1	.	CASSMSRTGMNTEAFF	TGTGCCAGCAGTATGTCTCGGACAGGTATGAACACTGAAGCTTTCTTT
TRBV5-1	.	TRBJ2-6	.	CASSPLEWVAGDVLTF	TGCGCCAGCAGCCCCCTTGAGTGGGTCGCAGGCGACGTCCTGACTTTC
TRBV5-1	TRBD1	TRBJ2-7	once	CASSLAVTGGAIGPYEQYF	TGCGCCAGCAGCTTGGCTGTGACAGGGGGCGCCATCGGACCCTACGAGCAGTACTTC
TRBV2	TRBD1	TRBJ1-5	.	CASSGGRGLGQPQHF	TGTGCCAGCAGTGGAGGCAGGGGGCTGGGTCAGCCCCAGCATTTT
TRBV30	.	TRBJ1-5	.	CACRTGKEKPQHF	TGTGCCTGCCGCACAGGGAAGGAAAAGCCCCAGCATTTT
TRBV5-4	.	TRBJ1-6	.	CASTIRRGGSLKLGSPLHF	TGTGCCAGCACCATCCGGAGGGGGGGCAGCCTAAAGCTGGGATCACCCCTCCACTTT
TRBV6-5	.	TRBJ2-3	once	CASSSRGPGSTDTQYF	TGTGCCAGCAGTTCAAGAGGGCCAGGTAGCACAGATACGCAGTATTTT
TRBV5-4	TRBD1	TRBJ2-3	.	CASSPGGVLADTQYF	TGTGCCAGCAGCCCAGGGGGCGTTTTGGCAGATACGCAGTATTTT
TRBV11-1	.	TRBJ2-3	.	CASSLRRVTQYF	TGTGCCAGCAGCCTACGCCGGGTTACGCAGTATTTT
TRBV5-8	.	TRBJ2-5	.	CASSLTLETQYF	TGTGCCAGCAGCTTAACGCTAGAGACCCAGTACTTC
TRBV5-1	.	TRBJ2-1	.	CASSSKKVPTSSYNEQFF	TGCGCCAGCAGCAGCAAGAAAGTCCCGACTAGCTCCTACAATGAGCAGTTCTTC
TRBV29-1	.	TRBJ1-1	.	CSVEHIGQRNTEAFF	TGCAGCGTTGAGCATATCGGACAGAGGAACACTGAAGCTTTCTTT
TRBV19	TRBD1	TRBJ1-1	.	CASRTGLGNTEAFF	TGTGCCAGTAGGACAGGGCTAGGCAACACTGAAGCTTTCTTT
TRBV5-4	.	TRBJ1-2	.	CASSLVGFNYGYTF	TGTGCCAGCAGCTTAGTAGGTTTTAACTATGGCTACACCTTC
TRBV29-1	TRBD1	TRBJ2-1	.	CSVADRVSYNEQFF	TGCAGCGTAGCAGACAGGGTATCCTACAATGAGCAGTTCTTC
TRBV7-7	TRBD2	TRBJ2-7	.	CASSPSAGAGGLQYF	TGTGCCAGCAGCCCATCAGCCGGGGCGGGAGGGTTGCAGTACTTC
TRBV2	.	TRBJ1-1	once	CASSARDMGYGLITEAFF	TGTGCCAGCAGTGCACGGGACATGGGATACGGTTTGATCACTGAAGCTTTCTTT
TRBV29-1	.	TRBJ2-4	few	CSVGRAGNIQYF	TGCAGCGTTGGCAGGGCCGGTAACATTCAGTACTTC
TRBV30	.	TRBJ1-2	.	CAHDGYYGYTF	TGTGCTCATGACGGATACTATGGCTACACCTTC
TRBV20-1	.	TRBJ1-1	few	CSAQRQAEAFF	TGCAGTGCACAGAGACAGGCAGAAGCTTTCTTT
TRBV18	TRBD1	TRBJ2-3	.	CASSPPTGFTDTQYF	TGTGCCAGCTCACCACCGACAGGGTTCACAGATACGCAGTATTTT
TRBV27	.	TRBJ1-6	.	CASSFRPVYSPLHF	TGTGCCAGCAGTTTCAGGCCGGTGTATTCACCCCTCCACTTT
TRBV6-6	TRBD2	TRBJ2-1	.	CASSYEVASGYNEQFF	TGTGCCAGCAGTTACGAGGTCGCTAGCGGTTACAATGAGCAGTTCTTC
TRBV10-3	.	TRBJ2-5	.	CAISESQAGVNQETQYF	TGTGCCATCAGTGAGTCCCAAGCGGGCGTTAACCAAGAGACCCAGTACTTC
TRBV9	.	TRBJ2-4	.	CASSVGLRESKNIQYF	TGTGCCAGCAGCGTAGGTTTGAGGGAGTCCAAAAACATTCAGTACTTC
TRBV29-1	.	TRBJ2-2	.	CSARTATGELFF	TGCAGCGCCCGGACGGCCACCGGGGAGCTGTTTTTT
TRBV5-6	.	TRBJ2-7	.	CASSLAWDTYYEQYF	TGTGCCAGCAGCTTGGCCTGGGACACCTACTACGAGCAGTACTTC
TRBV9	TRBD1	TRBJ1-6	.	CASSDRQGGPYNSPLHF	TGTGCCAGCAGCGACCGACAGGGGGGGCCCTATAATTCACCCCTCCACTTT
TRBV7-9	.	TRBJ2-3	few	CASSYITAADTQYF	TGTGCCAGCAGCTACATAACCGCGGCAGATACGCAGTATTTT
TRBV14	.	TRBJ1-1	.	CASSQFSNTEAFF	TGTGCCAGCAGCCAATTTTCGAACACTGAAGCTTTCTTT
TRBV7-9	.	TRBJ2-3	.	CASSLGPGRNTQYF	TGTGCCAGCAGCTTAGGTCCCGGGCGGAATACGCAGTATTTT
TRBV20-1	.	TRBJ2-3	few	CSASRELF	TGCAGTGCTAGCCGGGAGCTTTTT
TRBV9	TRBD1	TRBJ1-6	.	CASSARPGQGYLYSPLHF	TGTGCCAGCAGCGCTCGCCCGGGACAGGGATATCTTTATTCACCCCTCCACTTT
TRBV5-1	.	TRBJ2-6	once	CASSLGVSGANVLTF	TGCGCCAGCAGCTTGGGCGTCTCTGGGGCCAACGTCCTGACTTTC
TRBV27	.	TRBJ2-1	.	CASSLTLWGASYNEQFF	TGTGCCAGCAGTTTAACTCTATGGGGGGCCTCCTACAATGAGCAGTTCTTC
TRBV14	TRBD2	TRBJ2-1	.	CASSQVDRTSGIAYNEQFF	TGTGCCAGCAGCCAAGTCGACAGGACTAGCGGGATTGCCTACAATGAGCAGTTCTTC
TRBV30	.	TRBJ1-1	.	CAWSPTLYEGEAFF	TGTGCCTGGAGTCCGACCCTCTACGAGGGAGAAGCTTTCTTT
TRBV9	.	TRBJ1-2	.	CASSPEGTFNKGRLWGYTF	TGTGCCAGTTCCCCGGAGGGGACCTTTAACAAGGGGCGTCTATGGGGCTACACCTTC
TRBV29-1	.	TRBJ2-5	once	CSVRQFQETQYF	TGCAGCGTTCGACAGTTCCAAGAGACCCAGTACTTC